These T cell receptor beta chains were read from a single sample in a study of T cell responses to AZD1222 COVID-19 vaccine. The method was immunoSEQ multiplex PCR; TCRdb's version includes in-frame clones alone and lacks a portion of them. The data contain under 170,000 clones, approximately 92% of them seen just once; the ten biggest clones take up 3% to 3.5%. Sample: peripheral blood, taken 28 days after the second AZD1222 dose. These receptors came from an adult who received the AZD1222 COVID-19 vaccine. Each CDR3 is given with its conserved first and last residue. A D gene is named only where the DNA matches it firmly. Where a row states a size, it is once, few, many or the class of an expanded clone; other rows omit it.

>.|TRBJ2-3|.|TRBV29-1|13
CSVSGTFTDTQYF
TGCAGCGTTTCCGGGACGTTCACAGATACGCAGTATTTT
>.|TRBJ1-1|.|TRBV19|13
CASTRGVATEAFF
TGTGCCAGTACCCGGGGGGTGGCCACTGAAGCTTTCTTT
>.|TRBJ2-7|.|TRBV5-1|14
CASSLDGTPYEQYF
TGCGCCAGCAGCTTGGACGGCACCCCCTACGAGCAGTACTTC
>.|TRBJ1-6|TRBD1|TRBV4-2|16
CASSQDGTGPNSPLHF
TGTGCCAGCAGCCAAGACGGGACAGGGCCGAATTCACCCCTCCACTTT
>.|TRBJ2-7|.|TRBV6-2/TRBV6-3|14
CASSYGGGAYEQYF
TGTGCCAGCAGTTACGGAGGGGGGGCCTACGAGCAGTACTTC
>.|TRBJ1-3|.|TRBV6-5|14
CASSPGGSGNTIYF
TGTGCCAGCAGCCCCGGGGGTTCTGGAAACACCATATATTTT
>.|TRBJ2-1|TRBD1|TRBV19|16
CASSPRQGASMSEQFF
TGTGCCAGTAGTCCCCGACAGGGGGCATCGATGAGCGAGCAGTTCTTC
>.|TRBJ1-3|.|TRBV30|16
CAWSVPAGSSGNTIYF
TGTGCCTGGAGTGTACCGGCAGGGAGCTCTGGAAACACCATATATTTT
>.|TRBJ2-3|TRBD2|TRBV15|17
CATSRESREGLGDTQYF
TGTGCCACCAGCAGAGAAAGCCGGGAGGGCCTCGGAGATACGCAGTATTTT
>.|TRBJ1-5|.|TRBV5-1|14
CASSPDGGSQPQHF
TGCGCCAGCAGCCCGGATGGGGGGAGTCAGCCCCAGCATTTT
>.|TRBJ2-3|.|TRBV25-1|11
CASRSTDTQYF
TGTGCCAGCAGGTCCACAGATACGCAGTATTTT
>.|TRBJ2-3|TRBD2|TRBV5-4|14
CASSLEAGEVTQYF
TGTGCCAGCAGCTTGGAAGCGGGAGAGGTTACGCAGTATTTT
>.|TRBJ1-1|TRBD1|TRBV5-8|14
CASRQGTRNTEAFF
TGTGCCAGCAGACAGGGGACAAGAAACACTGAAGCTTTCTTT
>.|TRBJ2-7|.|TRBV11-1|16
CASSVDFGGSSYEQYF
TGTGCCAGCAGCGTAGATTTCGGGGGCAGCTCCTACGAGCAGTACTTC
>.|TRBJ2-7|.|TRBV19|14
CASSPFGGAYEQYF
TGTGCCAGTAGTCCCTTCGGGGGTGCCTACGAGCAGTACTTC
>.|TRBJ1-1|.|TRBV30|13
CAWREVTNTEAFF
TGTGCCTGGAGAGAGGTCACAAACACTGAAGCTTTCTTT
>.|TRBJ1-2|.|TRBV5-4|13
CASSSGGRGGYTF
TGTGCCAGCAGCTCTGGGGGTCGTGGTGGCTACACCTTC
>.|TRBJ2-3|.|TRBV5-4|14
CASSPRESTDTQYF
TGTGCCAGCAGCCCTCGGGAGAGCACAGATACGCAGTATTTT
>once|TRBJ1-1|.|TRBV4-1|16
CASSQEEQNIGTEAFF
TGCGCCAGCAGCCAAGAAGAACAGAACATCGGGACTGAAGCTTTCTTT
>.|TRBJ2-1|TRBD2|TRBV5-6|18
CASSSSGRASSSYNEQFF
TGTGCCAGCAGCTCCAGCGGGAGGGCCAGTAGTTCCTACAATGAGCAGTTCTTC
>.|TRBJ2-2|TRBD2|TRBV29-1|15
CSVEGSGRAPGELFF
TGCAGCGTTGAAGGTAGCGGGAGGGCCCCCGGGGAGCTGTTTTTT
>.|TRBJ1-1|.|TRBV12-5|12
CASAVMNTEAFF
TGTGCTAGTGCCGTTATGAACACTGAAGCTTTCTTT
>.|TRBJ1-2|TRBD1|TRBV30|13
CAWNGQGGYGYTF
TGTGCCTGGAATGGACAGGGGGGCTATGGCTACACCTTC
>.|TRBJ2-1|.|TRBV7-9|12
CASSGQYNEQFF
TGTGCCAGCAGCGGACAGTACAATGAGCAGTTCTTC
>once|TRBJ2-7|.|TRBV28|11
CASSLGGEQYF
TGTGCCAGCAGTTTGGGTGGCGAGCAGTACTTC
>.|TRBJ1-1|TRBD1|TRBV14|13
CASSQGGGGEAFF
TGTGCCAGCAGCCAAGGAGGGGGCGGCGAAGCTTTCTTT
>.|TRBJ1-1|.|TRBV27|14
CASSLNGGPSEAFF
TGTGCCAGCAGTTTAAATGGGGGGCCGTCTGAAGCTTTCTTT
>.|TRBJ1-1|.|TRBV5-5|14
CASSPEPGLPEAFF
TGTGCCAGCAGCCCTGAACCAGGACTTCCTGAAGCTTTCTTT
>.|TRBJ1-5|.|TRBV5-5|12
CASSLEDQPQHF
TGTGCCAGCAGCTTGGAGGATCAGCCCCAGCATTTT
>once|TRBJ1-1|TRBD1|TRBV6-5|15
CASSYGLTGYTEAFF
TGTGCCAGCAGTTACGGGTTGACAGGGTACACTGAAGCTTTCTTT
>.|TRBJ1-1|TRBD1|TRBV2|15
CASRDRGRLNTEAFF
TGTGCCAGCAGGGACAGGGGTCGTTTGAACACTGAAGCTTTCTTT
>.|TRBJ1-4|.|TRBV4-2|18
CASSQDLTRDTSNEKLFF
TGTGCCAGCAGCCAAGATCTTACCCGGGACACCTCTAATGAAAAACTGTTTTTT
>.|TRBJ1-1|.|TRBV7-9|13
CASSSGMNTEAFF
TGTGCCAGCAGCTCAGGGATGAACACTGAAGCTTTCTTT
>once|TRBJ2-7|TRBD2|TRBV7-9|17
CASSYPLGLAGGYEQYF
TGTGCCAGCAGCTATCCGTTGGGACTAGCGGGAGGCTACGAGCAGTACTTC
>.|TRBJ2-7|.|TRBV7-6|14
CASSLRLAPLEQYF
TGTGCCAGCAGCTTACGGCTAGCCCCCCTCGAGCAGTACTTC
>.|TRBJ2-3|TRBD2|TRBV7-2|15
CASSWAGEPPDTQYF
TGTGCCAGCAGCTGGGCGGGAGAACCCCCAGATACGCAGTATTTT
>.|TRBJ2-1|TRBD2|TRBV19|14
CATKLAGAGNEQFF
TGTGCCACAAAACTAGCGGGAGCAGGAAATGAGCAGTTCTTC